This entry lists 23 T cell receptor beta chains sequenced from one sample in a study of T-cell memory formation after mild COVID-19. MiXCR, applied by TCRdb to the 5' RACE reads, yields one record per CDR3 protein. The sample consists of about 400,000 distinct CDR3 sequences, approximately 15% of them appearing once. The material sequenced was PBMCs or a T cell subset sorted from them (not recorded which). All receptors come from a man younger than 35 who had mild COVID-19 (a few samples of this study predate the infection). Cell type and time point are not known.

This clonotype was counted only a few times. This sequence joins TRBV19 and TRBJ2-7, with D possibly TRBD2 on 6 matching bases. Germline lookup yields CDR1 LNHDA and CDR2 SQIVND (reference sequence). The length of the CDR3 is 13 residues. V gave up 1 base and J gave up 4 bases, with 8 bases separating them. CDR3 bases: TGTGCCAGTAGTATAGCGGAGGGATACGAGCAGTACTTC. Translated, it gives CASSIAEGYEQYF.

At least ten counts were recorded for this clonotype. V and J are TRBV7-9 and TRBJ1-1, with 7 bases aligning to TRBD1. The CDR3 contains 13 residues. After removal of 5 bases from V and 4 bases from J, the junction contained 4 bases not matched to a gene. Germline assignment: CDR1 SEHNR and CDR2 FQNEAQ (reference sequence). CDR3 nucleotide sequence: TGTGCCAGCAGCCTAGGGGGCCGCACTGAAGCTTTCTTT. Its translation: CASSLGGRTEAFF.

The rearrangement links TRBV5-1 to TRBJ1-1; D unresolved. The V gene's germline CDR1 is SGHRS and CDR2 YFSETQ. The CDR3 has 14 amino acids. The V gene lost 7 bases and the J gene lost 2 bases, with 15 bases spanning the gap. CDR3 region: CASRRLFGNTEAFF. For the CDR3, the DNA is TGCGCCAGCCGTAGACTTTTCGGAAACACTGAAGCTTTCTTT. Drawing the rest from reference TRBV5-1 and TRBJ1-1, the complete variable domain is KAGVTQTPRYLIKTRGQQVTLSCSPISGHRSVSWYQQTPGQGLQFLFEYFSETQRNKGNFPGRFSGRQFSNSRSEMNVSTLELGDSALYLCASRRLFGNTEAFFGQGTRLTVV.

The gene calls are TRBV12-3 or TRBV12-4 and TRBJ1-5; D not certain. The CDR3 has 12 amino acids. Trimming removed 5 bases at V and 6 bases at J, with 8 bases between. CDR3 amino acids: CASSPGTQPQHF. In DNA form, the CDR3 reads TGTGCCAGCAGTCCGGGTACTCAGCCCCAGCATTTT.

This clonotype was recorded many times. V and J are TRBV5-1 and TRBJ2-6; 7 bases fit TRBD1. The J segment lost 0 bases and the V segment lost 7 bases, leaving 4 bases of the junction unmatched. The CDR3 has 15 amino acids. Germline V gives CDR1 SGHRS, CDR2 YFSETQ. The CDR3 region is CASGQVDSGANVLTF. CDR3 nucleotides: TGCGCCAGCGGACAGGTTGACTCTGGGGCCAACGTCCTGACTTTC.

This clonotype was seen more than once but under ten times. The V gene is TRBV6-5, the J gene TRBJ1-5, with TRBD1 matching over 8 bases. The CDR3 length is 15 residues. The junction had 11 bases not matched to a gene; V was cut back by 6 bases and J by 7 bases. Germline assignment: CDR1 MNHEY and CDR2 SVGAGI. CDR3 region: CASSATGVYRQPQHF. The DNA of the CDR3 is TGTGCCAGCAGCGCGACAGGGGTTTATCGCCAGCCCCAGCATTTT.

This clonotype appeared a few times. This sequence joins TRBV18 and TRBJ2-6; D is possibly TRBD2 (6 bases). Germline lookup yields CDR1 KGHSH and CDR2 LQKENI. V was trimmed by 3 bases and J by 3 bases, leaving 15 bases between them. The CDR3 loop spans 17 amino acids. This CDR3 is CASSPSPPGDGANVLTF. Written as DNA, the CDR3 is TGTGCCAGCTCACCTTCCCCTCCGGGGGATGGGGCCAACGTCCTGACTTTC.

In its sample, this clonotype was seen many times. The V and J genes are TRBV7-8 and TRBJ2-5; TRBD2 matches at 7 bases. Germline V gene lookup returns CDR1 SGHVS and CDR2 FQNEAQ. V dropped 1 base and J dropped 5; count of bases not matched to a gene: 4. CDR3 length equals 14 residues. CDR3 sequence reads: CASSLVGGMETQYF. The CDR3 coding sequence is TGTGCCAGCAGCTTAGTGGGGGGGATGGAGACCCAGTACTTC.

This sequence joins TRBV5-1 and TRBJ2-1, with D uncertain. The V end was cut by 4 bases, the J end by 5 bases, with 10 bases between. This CDR3 contains 13 residues. Germline V lookup: CDR1 SGHRS, CDR2 YFSETQ. CDR3 loop: CASSPDGDNEQFF. As DNA, the CDR3 is TGCGCCAGCAGCCCGGACGGAGACAATGAGCAGTTCTTC.

This clonotype has a handful of counts. V and J are TRBV6-5 and TRBJ1-3; 7 positions match TRBD1. The CDR3 spans 15 residues. The germline CDR1 and CDR2 sequences are MNHEY and SVGAGI. J gave up 2 bases and V 2 bases, and 3 bases lay outside the gene matches. CDR3 in amino acids: CASSYQDRAGNTIYF. In DNA form, the CDR3 reads TGTGCCAGCAGTTACCAAGACAGGGCTGGAAACACCATATATTTT.

The chain employs TRBV5-4 and TRBJ2-7; D call uncertain. Trimming stripped 0 bases from V and 6 bases from J, with 7 bases between. Germline V lookup: CDR1 SGHNT, CDR2 YYREEE (reference sequence). The CDR3 contains 12 residues. CDR3 DNA sequence: TGTGCCAGCAGCTTGGGGGGTTTCGAGCAGTACGTC. Protein product: CASSLGGFEQYV.

The J gene is TRBJ2-3, the V gene TRBV5-1, with D unclear. The CDR3 runs 16 residues. V lost 1 base and J 1 base, leaving 13 bases between the germline ends. Germline V gene lookup returns CDR1 SGHRS and CDR2 YFSETQ. The CDR3 DNA reads as TGCGCCAGCAGCTTGTTGGGCGGCCGGGGCACAGATACGCAGTATTTT. Translation: CASSLLGGRGTDTQYF.

This clonotype has more than one count but fewer than ten. J is TRBJ1-5 and V is TRBV7-2; the D is unclear. In germline, CDR1 is SGHTA, CDR2 FQGNSA. The CDR3 is made up of 13 amino acids. V lost 2 bases and J lost 9, with 11 bases in between. CDR3 region: CASSLKGLGPQHF. The CDR3 DNA follows: TGTGCCAGCAGCTTAAAGGGTCTTGGGCCCCAGCATTTT.

J is TRBJ1-4 and V is TRBV20-1; D is uncertain. Trimming left V 6 bases short and J 8 bases short, with 16 bases between. This CDR3 region has 13 residues. In germline, CDR1 is DFQATT, CDR2 SNEGSKA (reference sequence). The CDR3 reads CSAGNEEREKLFF. As DNA, the CDR3 is TGCAGTGCGGGGAACGAGGAGCGGGAAAAACTGTTTTTT.

This clonotype was counted a few times. This chain uses TRBV7-2 with TRBJ2-1; 9 nucleotides agree with TRBD2. The germline V gene has CDR1 SGHTA and CDR2 FQGNSA. The CDR3 runs to 12 residues. The J segment lost 10 bases and the V segment lost 2 bases, leaving 0 bases of the junction unmatched. CDR3 sequence: CASSLLAGEQFF. Here the CDR3 DNA reads TGTGCCAGCAGCTTACTAGCGGGGGAGCAGTTCTTC.

The chain joins TRBV12-3 or TRBV12-4 to TRBJ1-5, with D perhaps TRBD1 (6 bases). There are 15 residues in the CDR3. V gave up 2 bases and J gave up 4 bases, with 12 bases separating them. The CDR3 DNA is TGTGCCAGCAGTTTACAGGGGCTTGGGAATCAGCCCCAGCATTTT. The encoded protein is CASSLQGLGNQPQHF.

This clonotype was counted many times. This chain joins TRBV12-3 or TRBV12-4 and TRBJ2-2; tentatively, D is TRBD1 or TRBD2 (6 bases each). With 6 bases removed from V and 5 bases from J, the gap between germline ends came to 25 bases. The length of the CDR3 is 18 residues. DNA of the CDR3: TGTGCCAGCAGACCAACCATGTGGTACAGGGCGGGAACCGGGGAGCTGTTTTTT. Amino acid sequence: CASRPTMWYRAGTGELFF.

This chain connects TRBV20-1 to TRBJ1-6; 8 positions agree with TRBD1. CDR3 size: 16 residues. Trimming took 3 bases from V and 2 from J; bases not matched to a gene: 6. Germline assignment: CDR1 DFQATT and CDR2 SNEGSKA (reference sequence). CDR3 coding DNA: TGCAGTGCTAGGACCAGGGGGCTAACCTATAATTCACCCCTCCACTTT. It translates to CSARTRGLTYNSPLHF.

The chain recombines TRBV20-1 with TRBJ2-3; the D is unclear. Germline lookup yields CDR1 DFQATT and CDR2 SNEGSKA (reference sequence). V lost 6 bases and J 2 bases, leaving 9 bases between the germline ends. The CDR3 is 12 residues long. Here the CDR3 reads CSATDATDTQYF. CDR3 DNA: TGCAGTGCCACCGACGCCACAGATACGCAGTATTTT.

V gene TRBV6-6 combines with J gene TRBJ1-1; maybe TRBD1 (5 bases). The germline V gene encodes CDR1 MNHNY and CDR2 SVGAGI (reference sequence). Trimming pared 2 bases from V and 3 bases from J, leaving 16 bases between. The CDR3 contains 16 residues. CDR3 DNA sequence: TGTGCCAGCAGTTACGGACCGGGACTAGGGGACACTGAAGCTTTCTTT. Translated, it gives CASSYGPGLGDTEAFF.

This clonotype was seen only a few times. The chain combines TRBV9 with TRBJ2-2; weak D call: TRBD1 (6 bases). Germline lookup yields CDR1 SGDLS and CDR2 YYNGEE. The ends were cut back, 0 bases at V and 5 bases at J, with 11 bases in the middle. The CDR3 runs 15 residues. The CDR3 sequence: CASSVATGNTGELFF. DNA for the CDR3: TGTGCCAGCAGCGTAGCTACAGGGAATACCGGGGAGCTGTTTTTT.

This clonotype was counted many times. The chain carries TRBV7-2 and TRBJ2-1; tentatively, D is TRBD1 (5 bases). The CDR3 has 14 amino acids. The ends were cut back, 3 bases at V and 9 bases at J, with 15 bases in the middle. Germline V gene data show CDR1 as SGHTA and CDR2 as FQGNSA. For the CDR3, the DNA is TGTGCCAGCAGCTTCAGGGTTTCGGGTCCTGAGCAGTTCTTC. The encoded protein is CASSFRVSGPEQFF.

The J gene is TRBJ2-7, the V gene TRBV12-3 or TRBV12-4; no firm D call. V gave up 4 bases and J gave up 5 bases, with 21 bases separating them. The CDR3 has 16 residues. CDR3 loop: CASSSSPVTPSNEQYV. The CDR3 region has the DNA TGTGCCAGCAGTTCTTCTCCAGTGACTCCATCCAACGAGCAGTACGTC.